The TCR beta chain under discussion was sequenced for a study of shared clonotypes between healthy human individuals. General study points: Shared across a few donors were approximately 5% of the naive CD4 clonotypes. Inspection by rarefaction showed sorted-subset sequencing to be incomplete despite large depth. Clonotype sharing among donors likely depends on sequencing depth. Memory subsets had estimated richness that was generally smaller than that of naive subsets.

Only one count was recorded for this clone. Its antigen is unknown. Generated by immunoSEQ multiplex PCR, the TCRdb table keeps only in-frame clones and is missing some. The sample includes about 710,000 clones, 60% to 75% seen only once; the top ten take around 2%. Deletions cut 4 bases from V and 0 bases from J, with 15 bases between. The CDR3 extends over 16 amino acids. CDR1 and CDR2 (germline): SGHRS, YFSETQ. Sequenced: memory CD4+ T cells sorted from blood. Subset defined: CD45RA-negative fraction. This receptor was obtained from a woman in her 30s in good health. V is TRBV5-1 and J is TRBJ2-3, with D perhaps assigned TRBD1 or TRBD2 (5 bases each). The CDR3 nucleotides read TGCGCCAGCAGCCTCAATCGCCGGGACAGCACAGATACGCAGTATTTT. Translating gives CASSLNRRDSTDTQYF.